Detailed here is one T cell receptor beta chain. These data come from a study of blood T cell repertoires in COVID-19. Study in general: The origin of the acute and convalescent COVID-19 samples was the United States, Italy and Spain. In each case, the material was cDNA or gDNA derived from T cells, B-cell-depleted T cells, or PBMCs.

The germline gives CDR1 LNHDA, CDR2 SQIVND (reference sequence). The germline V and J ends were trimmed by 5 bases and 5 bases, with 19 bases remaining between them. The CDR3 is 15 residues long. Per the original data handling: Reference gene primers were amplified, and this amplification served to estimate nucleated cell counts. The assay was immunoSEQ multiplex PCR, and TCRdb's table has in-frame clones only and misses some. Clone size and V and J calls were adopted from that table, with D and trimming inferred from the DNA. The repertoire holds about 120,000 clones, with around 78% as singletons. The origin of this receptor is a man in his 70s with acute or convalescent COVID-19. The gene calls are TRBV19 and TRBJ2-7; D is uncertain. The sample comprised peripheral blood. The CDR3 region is CASSFKNQAPHEQYF. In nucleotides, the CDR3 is TGTGCCAGTAGTTTTAAAAACCAGGCGCCCCACGAGCAGTACTTC.